This T cell receptor (beta chain) was documented in a study of early T cells in non-severe SARS-CoV-2 infection. Study-wide context: The authors sequenced bulk RNA from unsorted whole blood, leaving chains unpaired.

This clonotype was seen a few times. What it binds is not known. Whole-study findings and limits: There was a bias toward anti-spike CD8 responses in VDJdb matching, which missed private and CD4 specificities.

Unique molecular identifiers were affixed to single, distinct cDNA molecules. Each CDR3 protein gets one entry after TCRdb re-called the 5' RACE reads with MiXCR. The sample records some 82,000 distinct CDR3 sequences, roughly 6% being singletons. This sequence originates from an adult who was a healthcare worker with PCR-confirmed SARS-CoV-2 infection or an uninfected control (not recorded which). Source material: whole blood.

DNA of the CDR3: TGTGCCAGCAGTGTTTCAGCCAAAAGCTATGGCTACACCTTC. Translating it yields CASSVSAKSYGYTF. The V gene is TRBV2, the J gene TRBJ1-2, with D hard to call. This CDR3 has 14 residues. The V and J ends lost 4 bases and 4 bases respectively, with 13 bases between them. CDR1 is SNHLY, CDR2 FYNNEI, per germline. Full variable domain (missing parts from reference TRBV2 and TRBJ1-2): EPEVTQTPSHQVTQMGQEVILRCVPISNHLYFYWYRQILGQKVEFLVSFYNNEISEKSEIFDDQFSVERPDGSNFTLKIRSTKLEDSAMYFCASSVSAKSYGYTFGSGTRLTVV.